These 27 T cell receptor beta chains were sequenced from one sample in a study of beta chain features in type 1 diabetes. Expressed TCRB transcripts were sequenced because the entire RNA isolate underwent reverse transcription. TCRdb keeps only in-frame clones here, not all; method: immunoSEQ multiplex PCR. The sample has about 320,000 clones, 11% to 15% seen once. The sample taken for sequencing was central memory CD4+ T cells from blood. These TCRs come from a man aged 25-40 years in good health.

In regard to this clone: This may stem from a read error, because a much larger clone lies one nucleotide away. The chain couples TRBV4-2 to TRBJ2-5; D is undetermined. V lost 5 bases to trimming and J lost 0 bases, with 1 base between them. There are 11 residues in the CDR3. The germline CDR1 and CDR2 sequences are LGHNA and YNFKEQ. In nucleotides, the CDR3 is TGTGCCAGCAGCGACCAAGAGACCCAGTACTTC. This encodes CASSDQETQYF.

This chain joins TRBV6-1 and TRBJ2-1, with D perhaps TRBD1 (5 bases). Trimming took off 7 bases at V and 5 bases at J, with 12 bases between the two ends. Germline-derived CDR1 and CDR2 are MNHNS and SASEGT. The CDR3 is 13 residues long. CDR3 sequence: CASIGAVNNEQFF. In DNA form, the CDR3 reads TGTGCCAGCATTGGGGCCGTAAACAATGAGCAGTTCTTC.

J is TRBJ2-5 and V is TRBV30, with no clear D. CDR3 size: 13 residues. The germline V gene has CDR1 GTSNPN and CDR2 SVGIG (reference sequence). V was cut by 0 bases and J by 2 bases, with 7 bases left in between. Here the CDR3 DNA reads TGTGCCTGGAGTGTACGCAGGCAAGAGACCCAGTACTTC. Encoded protein: CAWSVRRQETQYF.

This clone was observed many times. The chain combines TRBV7-9 with TRBJ1-2; the D is unclear. The germline V and J ends were trimmed by 2 bases and 10 bases, with 14 bases remaining between them. Germline values: CDR1 SEHNR, CDR2 FQNEAQ (reference sequence). The CDR3 loop spans 13 amino acids. The CDR3 protein is CASSLRKGEDYTF. CDR3 bases: TGTGCCAGCAGCTTAAGAAAGGGAGAGGACTACACCTTC. Filled out from reference TRBV7-9 and TRBJ1-2, the complete variable domain reads DTGVSQNPRHKITKRGQNVTFRCDPISEHNRLYWYRQTLGQGPEFLTYFQNEAQLEKSRLLSDRFSAERPKGSFSTLEIQRTEQGDSAMYLCASSLRKGEDYTFGSGTRLTVV.

The V gene is TRBV5-1, the J gene TRBJ2-1; TRBD2 aligns across 13 bases. V was pared by 4 bases and J by 6 bases, with 7 bases of the junction left unmatched. The CDR3 totals 16 residues. Germline CDR1 is SGHRS and CDR2 is YFSETQ. This chain's CDR3 is CASSPRLAGGPNEQFF. As DNA, the CDR3 is TGCGCCAGCAGCCCTCGACTAGCGGGGGGCCCCAATGAGCAGTTCTTC. The variable domain in full, completed from reference TRBV5-1 and TRBJ2-1, reads KAGVTQTPRYLIKTRGQQVTLSCSPISGHRSVSWYQQTPGQGLQFLFEYFSETQRNKGNFPGRFSGRQFSNSRSEMNVSTLELGDSALYLCASSPRLAGGPNEQFFGPGTRLTVL.

The chain is built from TRBV6-6 and TRBJ2-1; weak D call: TRBD2 (5 bases). V lost 6 bases and J lost 4, with 16 bases in between. The CDR3 consists of 15 residues. CDR1 and CDR2 from the germline V gene are MNHNY and SVGAGI (reference sequence). The CDR3 loop is CASSLRTAGYNEQFF. The CDR3 DNA sequence: TGTGCCAGCAGCCTGAGGACTGCCGGTTACAATGAGCAGTTCTTC.

The V gene is TRBV4-3, the J gene TRBJ2-5; D is undetermined. V gave up 1 base and J gave up 5 bases, with 14 bases separating them. CDR1 LGHNA and CDR2 YSLEER come from the germline V gene. The CDR3 has 15 amino acids. The CDR3 DNA sequence: TGCGCCAGCAGCCAAGGAGCCTTGACTGGGGAGACCCAGTACTTC. It is translated as CASSQGALTGETQYF.

The chain couples TRBV18 to TRBJ1-3; tentatively, D is TRBD1 (5 bases). V gave up 4 bases and J gave up 0 bases, with 10 bases separating them. This CDR3 region has 15 residues. The germline V gene has CDR1 KGHSH and CDR2 LQKENI. The CDR3 DNA sequence: TGTGCCAGCTCACAATTGACAGTCTCTGGAAACACCATATATTTT. This translates into CASSQLTVSGNTIYF.

A few counts support this clone. The J gene is TRBJ2-5, the V gene TRBV28; TRBD1 might be the D (6 bases). The V end lost 2 bases, the J end lost 5 bases, and 12 bases lay between the germline ends. The CDR3 covers 14 residues. Germline V CDR1 and CDR2: MDHEN, SYDVKM. CDR3 region: CASSLGQGQETQYF. Written as DNA, the CDR3 is TGTGCCAGCAGTTTAGGGCAGGGGCAGGAGACCCAGTACTTC.

V and J are TRBV29-1 and TRBJ1-1, with D possibly being TRBD1 (5 bases). Between the trimmed V and J ends, which lost 7 bases and 2 bases, there was a span of 11 bases. Germline V gene data show CDR1 as SQVTM and CDR2 as ANQGSEA. The CDR3 sequence is 12 residues long. The CDR3 bases are TGCAGCGCCTCGGGGCCTAACACTGAAGCTTTCTTT. Translated: CSASGPNTEAFF.

Notes on this clone: Just one base apart from a much larger clone, this may be a read error. The sample has other DNA sequences that encode this CDR3 too. V gene TRBV4-2 combines with J gene TRBJ2-3; the D call may be TRBD1 or TRBD2 (5 bases each). The CDR3 covers 13 residues. Germline values: CDR1 LGHNA, CDR2 YNFKEQ. Trimming pared 4 bases from V and 1 base from J, leaving 6 bases between. This chain's CDR3 is CASSRDRTDTQYF. CDR3 sequence (DNA): TGTGCCAGCAGCCGGGACCGCACAGATACGCAGTATTTT.

This chain connects TRBV11-2 to TRBJ1-4; TRBD1 agrees at 9 bases. The J segment lost 5 bases and the V segment lost 4 bases, leaving 8 bases of the junction unmatched. Germline V CDR1 and CDR2: SGHAT, FQNNGV. The CDR3 totals 16 residues. The CDR3 DNA follows: TGTGCCAGCAGCTACTTGCCCGGGACAGGGAATGAAAAACTGTTTTTT. This sequence encodes CASSYLPGTGNEKLFF.

The chain uses TRBV14 and TRBJ2-7, with 7 bases aligning to TRBD2. V dropped 0 bases and J dropped 0; count of bases not matched to a gene: 2. The CDR3 totals 15 residues. Germline loops: CDR1 SGHDN, CDR2 FVKESK. In nucleotides, the CDR3 is TGTGCCAGCAGCCAAGAGGGGGGGTCCTCCTACGAGCAGTACTTC. It encodes CASSQEGGSSYEQYF.

This clone came up a few times. The chain combines TRBV25-1 with TRBJ2-1; D possibly corresponds to TRBD2 (6 bases). Germline loops: CDR1 MGHDK, CDR2 SYGVNS. The ends were cut back, 1 base at V and 12 bases at J, with 13 bases in the middle. This CDR3 has 13 residues. The CDR3 loop is CASSEWTKMTQFF. The CDR3 nucleotides are TGTGCCAGCAGTGAATGGACTAAAATGACGCAGTTCTTC.

In its sample, this clone was seen a few times. The chain is built from TRBV6-5 and TRBJ1-2; D is perhaps TRBD1 (5 bases). CDR1 and CDR2 (germline): MNHEY, SVGAGI. The CDR3 has 14 residues. Between the trimmed V and J ends, which lost 4 bases and 2 bases, there was a span of 11 bases. As DNA, the CDR3 is TGTGCCAGCAGTTCAGGGACTCCCAACTATGGCTACACCTTC. Its protein is CASSSGTPNYGYTF.

Only a few counts were recorded for this clone. The gene calls are TRBV19 and TRBJ2-1; TRBD1 or TRBD2 may be the D gene (5 bases each). The CDR3 has 15 amino acids. Germline CDR1 reads LNHDA; CDR2 reads SQIVND (reference sequence). V was clipped by 3 bases and J by 10 bases, with 19 bases between them. This CDR3 reads CASSIRDGPTIEQFF. Here the CDR3 DNA reads TGTGCCAGTAGTATCAGGGACGGACCAACAATCGAGCAGTTCTTC.

The chain employs TRBV11-2 and TRBJ2-3, with D unresolved. The CDR3 spans 13 residues. V lost 3 bases, J lost 4 bases, and 8 bases lay in between. Germline CDR1 is SGHAT and CDR2 is FQNNGV. The CDR3 bases are TGTGCCAGCAGCTTGGCCTTCGCAGATACGCAGTATTTT. It encodes CASSLAFADTQYF.

The V gene is TRBV5-1, the J gene TRBJ2-3; D gene uncertain. The CDR3 runs 12 residues. Trimming left V 4 bases short and J 0 bases short, with 3 bases between. Per germline, CDR1 SGHRS and CDR2 YFSETQ. CDR3 bases: TGCGCCAGCAGCGAGAGCACAGATACGCAGTATTTT. Translated, it gives CASSESTDTQYF.

J is TRBJ2-3 and V is TRBV2; D unresolved. Per germline, CDR1 SNHLY and CDR2 FYNNEI. The ends were cut back, 7 bases at V and 0 bases at J, with 11 bases in the middle. CDR3 length: 14 amino acids. This chain's CDR3 is CASTSLTSTDTQYF. The CDR3, as DNA: TGTGCCAGCACGTCTTTAACTAGCACAGATACGCAGTATTTT.

This clone was recorded at least ten times. The genes are TRBV7-3 and TRBJ2-4, with 8 bases fitting TRBD1. V lost 5 bases and J lost 1; bases outside the gene matches: 16. The CDR3 spans 19 residues. CDR1 is SGHTA, CDR2 FQGTGA, per germline. The DNA for the CDR3 is TGTGCCAGCAGCCCACAAACCCTTCGACAGGGGAAGGCCAAAAACATTCAGTACTTC. This codes for CASSPQTLRQGKAKNIQYF.

This clone came up many times. V usage is TRBV25-1 and J usage is TRBJ2-3; no firm D call. The V end lost 1 base, the J end lost 1 base, and 6 bases lay between the germline ends. Germline assignment: CDR1 MGHDK and CDR2 SYGVNS. This CDR3 is built from 14 residues. CDR3 in amino acids: CASSESAGTDTQYF. CDR3 DNA sequence: TGTGCCAGCAGTGAATCGGCCGGCACAGATACGCAGTATTTT.

This clone was seen ten or more times. The CDR3 protein is CSGPGQGESYTQYF. CDR3 sequence (DNA): TGCAGCGGCCCGGGACAGGGGGAATCCTATACGCAGTATTTT. This chain links TRBV29-1 with TRBJ2-3, with TRBD1 matching over 11 bases. The CDR3 length is 14 residues. Losses at the gene ends were 7 bases for V and 7 bases for J; bases not matched to a gene: 10. Germline CDR1 SQVTM, CDR2 ANQGSEA.

This clone was seen at least ten times. The chain uses TRBV19 and TRBJ2-1; the D gene is possibly TRBD2 (6 bases). Trimming stripped 5 bases from V and 0 bases from J, with 26 bases between. Germline V gene data show CDR1 as LNHDA and CDR2 as SQIVND (reference sequence). The CDR3 is 20 amino acids. As DNA, the CDR3 is TGTGCCAGTAGTCTGATCCGGGACTCCGCGCGTCGTGTCTCCTACAATGAGCAGTTCTTC. The encoded protein is CASSLIRDSARRVSYNEQFF.

V is TRBV7-9 and J is TRBJ2-3; TRBD2 might be the D (6 bases). The CDR3 has 15 residues. CDR1 and CDR2 from the germline V gene are SEHNR and FQNEAQ (reference sequence). V lost 0 bases, J lost 4 bases, and 11 bases lay in between. CDR3 DNA: TGTGCCAGCAGCTTAGCGCAGGGAGGCGCAGATACGCAGTATTTT. Its protein product is CASSLAQGGADTQYF.

The rearrangement links TRBV10-3 to TRBJ2-2, with 8 bases that match TRBD1. Unmatched junction bases numbered 3, after V lost 5 bases and J lost 1 base. Per the germline V gene, CDR1 is ENHRY and CDR2 is SYGVKD. The CDR3 extends over 15 amino acids. The CDR3, as DNA: TGTGCCATCAGTATGGGGACAGGGAACACCGGGGAGCTGTTTTTT. Its translation is CAISMGTGNTGELFF.

This clone has only a few counts. The V and J genes are TRBV9 and TRBJ2-5, with D unclear. In germline, CDR1 is SGDLS, CDR2 YYNGEE. The CDR3 is 14 residues long. Trimming shortened V by 4 bases and J by 2 bases, and 12 bases separated the two germline ends. Written as DNA, the CDR3 is TGTGCCAGCAGCCCCCGACGGAGACAAGAGACCCAGTACTTC. Translated: CASSPRRRQETQYF.

The chain couples TRBV9 to TRBJ2-7, with a possible D match to TRBD1 (6 bases). V shed 0 bases and J shed 3 bases, with 10 bases lying between them. This CDR3 has 14 amino acids. Germline V CDR1 and CDR2: SGDLS, YYNGEE. Here the CDR3 reads CASSVGQGNYEQYF. Here the CDR3 DNA reads TGTGCCAGCAGCGTAGGGCAGGGGAACTACGAGCAGTACTTC.